Each of the 11 T cell receptor beta chains below was sequenced from the same sample in a study of blood T cell repertoires in COVID-19. The method was immunoSEQ multiplex PCR; TCRdb's version includes in-frame clones alone and lacks a portion of them. The sample lists around 250,000 clones; 70% to 90% were seen once. Specimen: PBMCs or T cells enriched from blood (not recorded which). These receptors were obtained from a woman in her forties or fifties who had been exposed to COVID-19.

The chain recombines TRBV2 with TRBJ1-1; 9 nucleotides align to TRBD1. The CDR3 is 14 amino acids. Losses at the gene ends were 6 bases for V and 0 bases for J; bases not matched to a gene: 2. Germline CDR1 SNHLY, CDR2 FYNNEI. The CDR3 loop is CASRTGGMNTEAFF. CDR3 DNA sequence: TGTGCCAGCAGGACAGGGGGAATGAACACTGAAGCTTTCTTT. Using reference TRBV2 and TRBJ1-1 for the parts outside the CDR3, the full variable domain is EPEVTQTPSHQVTQMGQEVILRCVPISNHLYFYWYRQILGQKVEFLVSFYNNEISEKSEIFDDQFSVERPDGSNFTLKIRSTKLEDSAMYFCASRTGGMNTEAFFGQGTRLTVV.

This rearrangement joins TRBV5-8 to TRBJ2-3; 8 bases map to TRBD1. This CDR3 region has 15 residues. With V trimmed by 1 base and J by 8 bases, 9 bases remained unmatched. Per germline, CDR1 SGHTS and CDR2 YDEGEE. CDR3 DNA: TGTGCCAGCAGCTTGACCCCGAATCAGGGGGCTACGCAGTATTTT. It translates to CASSLTPNQGATQYF.

V and J are TRBV7-9 and TRBJ1-1; D uncertain. Trimming left V 5 bases short and J 3 bases short, with 13 bases between. The CDR3 is 14 amino acids. Looked up from germline, CDR1 is SEHNR and CDR2 is FQNEAQ (reference sequence). The CDR3 reads CASSPGLGDTEAFF. The CDR3 DNA reads TGTGCCAGCAGCCCCGGCCTAGGAGACACTGAAGCTTTCTTT.

The CDR3 loop reads CASTTQAGGAEAFF. The CDR3 DNA follows: TGTGCCAGCACAACCCAAGCGGGGGGCGCTGAAGCTTTCTTT. The chain is built from TRBV28 and TRBJ1-1; possible D gene TRBD1, 6 bases. The V end was cut by 7 bases, the J end by 6 bases, with 18 bases between. The CDR3 is 14 amino acids. Germline-derived CDR1 and CDR2 are MDHEN and SYDVKM. Based on the CDR3 plus reference TRBV28 and TRBJ1-1, the full variable domain is DVKVTQSSRYLVKRTGEKVFLECVQDMDHENMFWYRQDPGLGLRLIYFSYDVKMKEKGDIPEGYSVSREKKERFSLILESASTNQTSMYLCASTTQAGGAEAFFGQGTRLTVV.

The rearrangement links TRBV11-2 to TRBJ1-1, with 7 positions matching TRBD1. Trimming removed 3 bases from V and 5 bases from J; junction bases left unmatched: 15. The CDR3 sequence is 17 residues long. Germline CDR1 SGHAT, CDR2 FQNNGV. The CDR3 DNA follows: TGTGCCAGCAGCTTCCCCATCTCACAGGGGAGTAGGACTGAAGCTTTCTTT. Amino acid sequence: CASSFPISQGSRTEAFF.

This rearrangement joins TRBV29-1 to TRBJ1-2; D not certain. The CDR3 covers 12 residues. V was shortened by 7 bases and J by 3 bases, with 12 bases between the two germline ends. Per the germline V gene, CDR1 is SQVTM and CDR2 is ANQGSEA. CDR3 DNA: TGCAGCGCCACCCGCGGAGACTATGGCTACACCTTC. This translates into CSATRGDYGYTF.

This clone came up a few times. The chain is built from TRBV27 and TRBJ1-6; D perhaps matches TRBD1 (5 bases). Germline CDR1 and CDR2: MNHEY and SMNVEV (reference sequence). The CDR3 is made up of 13 amino acids. The V end was cut by 5 bases, the J end by 4 bases, with 6 bases between. The CDR3 loop is CASSRQYNSPLHF. DNA of the CDR3: TGTGCCAGCAGTCGACAGTATAATTCACCCCTCCACTTT.

The J gene is TRBJ1-1, the V gene TRBV19; 7 bases match TRBD1. The length of the CDR3 is 17 residues. Unmatched junction bases numbered 14, after V lost 7 bases and J lost 0 bases. The germline V gene has CDR1 LNHDA and CDR2 SQIVND (reference sequence). This CDR3 reads CASTPGRGTPMNTEAFF. The DNA of the CDR3 is TGTGCCAGTACCCCCGGCAGGGGGACACCTATGAACACTGAAGCTTTCTTT.

This chain connects TRBV21-1 to TRBJ1-4; TRBD1 is the table's D call, not checked against the DNA. TRBV21-1 is a pseudogene. The CDR3 has 16 amino acids. The CDR3 loop reads CASSKAGTRGYEKLFF. Here the CDR3 DNA reads TGTGCCAGCAGCAAAGCGGGAACCAGGGGTTATGAAAAACTGTTTTTT.

The genes are TRBV18 and TRBJ1-2; TRBD1 might be the D (5 bases). This CDR3 has 15 residues. Germline lookup yields CDR1 KGHSH and CDR2 LQKENI. The V and J ends lost 6 bases and 0 bases respectively, with 14 bases between them. The CDR3 region is CASSRDGPANYGYTF. The CDR3 DNA is TGTGCCAGCTCGCGGGACGGCCCTGCTAACTATGGCTACACCTTC. The full variable domain, rest sourced from reference TRBV18 and TRBJ1-2, is NAGVMQNPRHLVRRRGQEARLRCSPMKGHSHVYWYRQLPEEGLKFMVYLQKENIIDESGMPKERFSAEFPKEGPSILRIQQVVRGDSAAYFCASSRDGPANYGYTFGSGTRLTVV.

This chain uses TRBV7-8 with TRBJ2-3; no definite D call. The CDR3 spans 14 residues. V was shortened by 4 bases and J by 5 bases, with 13 bases between the two germline ends. Germline CDR1 SGHVS, CDR2 FQNEAQ. The CDR3 sequence: CASSSRHRKDTQYF. The DNA for the CDR3 is TGTGCCAGCAGCTCCAGACATCGGAAAGATACGCAGTATTTT. The whole variable domain, remainder taken from reference TRBV7-8 and TRBJ2-3, is GAGVSQSPRYKVAKRGQDVALRCDPISGHVSLFWYQQALGQGPEFLTYFQNEAQLDKSGLPSDRFFAERPEGSVSTLKIQRTQQEDSAVYLCASSSRHRKDTQYFGPGTRLTVL.